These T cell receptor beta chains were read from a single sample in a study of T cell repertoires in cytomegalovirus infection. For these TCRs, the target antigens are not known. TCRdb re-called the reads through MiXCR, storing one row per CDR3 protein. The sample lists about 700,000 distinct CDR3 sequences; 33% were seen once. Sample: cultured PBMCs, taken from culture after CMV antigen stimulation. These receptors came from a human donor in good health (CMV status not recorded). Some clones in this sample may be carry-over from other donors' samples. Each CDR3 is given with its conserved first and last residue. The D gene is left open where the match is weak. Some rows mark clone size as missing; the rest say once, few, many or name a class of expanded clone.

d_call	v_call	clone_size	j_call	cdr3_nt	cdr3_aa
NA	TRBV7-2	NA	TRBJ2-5	TGTGCCAGCAGCCCGCCCGGGACGGCGGGAGAGACCCAGTACTTC	CASSPPGTAGETQYF
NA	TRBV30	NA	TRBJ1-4	TGTGCCTGGTCAGGAGCCGGGGGTGAAAAACTGTTTTTT	CAWSGAGGEKLFF
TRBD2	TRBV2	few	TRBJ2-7	TGTGCCAGCAGTGAGGGGAGGGGACCTCCCTACGAGCAGTACTTC	CASSEGRGPPYEQYF
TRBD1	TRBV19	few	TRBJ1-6	TGTGCCAGCCCCGGGACAGGGGGCTTGGTAAGTGATTCACCCCTCCACTTT	CASPGTGGLVSDSPLHF
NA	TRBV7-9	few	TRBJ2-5	TGTGCCAGCAGCGTTGGGAAAGAGACCCAGTACTTC	CASSVGKETQYF
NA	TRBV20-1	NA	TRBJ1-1	TGCAGTGCTAGACAGGGTTTCACTGAAGCTTTCTTT	CSARQGFTEAFF
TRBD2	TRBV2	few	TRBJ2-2	TGTGCCAGCAGTAGGTTCGGGACTAGCGGCACCGGGGAGCTGTTTTTT	CASSRFGTSGTGELFF
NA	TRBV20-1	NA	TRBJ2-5	TGCAGTGCCCCAAAAAATAGGGGTTCCCAAGAGACCCAGTACTTC	CSAPKNRGSQETQYF
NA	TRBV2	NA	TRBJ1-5	TGTGCCAGCAGTGAAGTAGACTTCAGCAATCAGCCCCAGCATTTT	CASSEVDFSNQPQHF
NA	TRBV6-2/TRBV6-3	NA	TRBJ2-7	TGTGCCAGCAGTGCCGCCGGGGGCCGCGGCGAGCAGTACTTC	CASSAAGGRGEQYF